This T cell receptor (beta chain) was captured in a study of PD-L1 blockade in urothelial cancer. Study-wide background: Patients with male sex and bladder-origin urothelial cancer accounted for about 85% of the 29 enrolled.

The study, taken as a whole, reports: More expansion of tumor-associated blood clones, seen at 3 weeks, marked durable-benefit patients.

Unmatched junction bases numbered 1, after V lost 5 bases and J lost 1 base. Germline-derived CDR1 and CDR2 are SGHRS and YFSETQ. The CDR3 sequence is 13 residues long. The time point denotes: peripheral blood 6 weeks after treatment start. TCRdb keeps only in-frame clones here, not all; method: immunoSEQ multiplex PCR. The data contain tens of thousands of clones, more than 80% of them singletons. In regard to this clone: The antigen is not known.

The sequencing here drew on PBMCs, taken around atezolizumab (anti-PD-L1) treatment. The TCR was taken from a man in his sixties or seventies with urothelial cancer. V gene TRBV5-1 combines with J gene TRBJ2-3; 7 bases line up with TRBD2. The DNA for the CDR3 is TGCGCCAGCAGAACTAGCGGCACAGATACGCAGTATTTT. Amino acid sequence: CASRTSGTDTQYF. The whole variable domain, filled in from reference TRBV5-1 and TRBJ2-3, reads KAGVTQTPRYLIKTRGQQVTLSCSPISGHRSVSWYQQTPGQGLQFLFEYFSETQRNKGNFPGRFSGRQFSNSRSEMNVSTLELGDSALYLCASRTSGTDTQYFGPGTRLTVL.